This T cell receptor beta chain was sequenced in a study of T cell responses to AZD1222 COVID-19 vaccine. In the case of this clone: As yet, its antigen is unknown.

Study results and limitations: Donor demographics were predominantly white British with a female majority; clonal diversity may be underestimated.

TCRdb's copy holds only in-frame clones and misses some; the assay was immunoSEQ multiplex PCR. The table includes about 150,000 clones, more than 85% detected once. The starting material was peripheral blood, obtained on day 0 of AZD1222 vaccination. This clonotype was sampled from an adult in good health.

The DNA for the CDR3 is TGTGCCAGCTCACCACCGGGGACAGGGCCCCGGGATACGCAGTATTTT. This gives the protein CASSPPGTGPRDTQYF. The chain joins TRBV18 to TRBJ2-3, with 9 bases identical to TRBD1. Trimming at V came to 0 bases and at J to 6 bases, leaving 7 bases not matched to a gene. Germline assignment: CDR1 KGHSH and CDR2 LQKENI. This CDR3 is built from 16 residues.